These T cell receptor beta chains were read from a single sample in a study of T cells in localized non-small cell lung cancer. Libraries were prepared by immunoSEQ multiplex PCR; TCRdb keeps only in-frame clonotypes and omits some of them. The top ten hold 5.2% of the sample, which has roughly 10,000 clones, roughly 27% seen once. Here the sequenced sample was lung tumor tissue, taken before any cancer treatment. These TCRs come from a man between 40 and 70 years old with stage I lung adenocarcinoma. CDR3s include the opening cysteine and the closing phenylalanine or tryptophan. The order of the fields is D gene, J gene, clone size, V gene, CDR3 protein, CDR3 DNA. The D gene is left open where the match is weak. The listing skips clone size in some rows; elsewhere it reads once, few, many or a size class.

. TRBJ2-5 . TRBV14 CASSQFGGQETQYF TGTGCCAGCAGCCAATTCGGGGGCCAAGAGACCCAGTACTTC
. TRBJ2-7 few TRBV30 CALYAGPLNGQYEQYF TGTGCCCTCTATGCGGGGCCCCTTAATGGACAATACGAGCAGTACTTC
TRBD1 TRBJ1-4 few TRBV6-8 CASGQGGEKLFF TGTGCCAGCGGTCAGGGGGGTGAAAAACTGTTTTTT
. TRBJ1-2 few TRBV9 CASSASRDRSYGYTF TGTGCCAGCAGCGCTTCCAGAGACAGGAGTTATGGCTACACCTTC
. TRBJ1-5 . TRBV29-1 CSVRSGENQPQHF TGCAGCGTCAGATCAGGGGAAAATCAGCCCCAGCATTTT
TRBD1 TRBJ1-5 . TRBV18 CASSARTGNQPQHF TGTGCCAGCTCCGCACGGACAGGGAATCAGCCCCAGCATTTT
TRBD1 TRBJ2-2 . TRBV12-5 CASGLVPGTVHGELFF TGTGCTAGTGGTTTGGTTCCCGGGACAGTCCACGGGGAGCTGTTTTTT
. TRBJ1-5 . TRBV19 CASSILRGNQPQHF TGTGCCAGTAGTATCCTCAGGGGTAATCAGCCCCAGCATTTT
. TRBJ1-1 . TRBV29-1 CSVDYSGNTEAFF TGCAGCGTTGATTACTCCGGGAACACTGAAGCTTTCTTT
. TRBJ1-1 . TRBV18 CASSPSAGNWNTEAFF TGTGCCAGCTCACCATCTGCGGGAAACTGGAACACTGAAGCTTTCTTT
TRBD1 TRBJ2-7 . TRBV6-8 CASSAQGARAEQYF TGTGCCAGCAGTGCCCAGGGGGCGCGGGCCGAGCAGTACTTC
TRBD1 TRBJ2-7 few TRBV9 CATSGIGTGGTYEQYF TGTGCCACCTCCGGGATCGGGACAGGGGGAACCTACGAGCAGTACTTC
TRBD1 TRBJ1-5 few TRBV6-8 CAIGQEYSNQPQHF TGTGCCATTGGACAGGAGTATAGCAATCAGCCCCAGCATTTT
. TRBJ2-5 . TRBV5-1 CASSLGASQETQYF TGCGCCAGCAGCTTAGGGGCGAGTCAAGAGACCCAGTACTTC